Listed below are T cell receptor beta chains from one sample, sequenced in a study of cytomegalovirus exposure and HLA in healthy donors. The method was immunoSEQ multiplex PCR; TCRdb's version includes in-frame clones alone and lacks a portion of them. The data contain 70,000 or so clones, about 73% of them singletons. The specimen was PBMCs. All receptors come from a woman in her twenties or thirties in good health and CMV-seronegative. Each CDR3 is given with its conserved first and last residue. Fields, in order: V gene, CDR3 length, J gene, D gene, clone size, CDR3 protein, CDR3 DNA. A D gene is named only where the DNA matches it firmly. Only part of the rows carry a size: once, few, many, or a class if the clone is expanded.

V: TRBV29-1
length: 13
J: TRBJ1-6
D: TRBD1
size: .
CDR3: CSVGTDYNSPLHF
DNA: TGCAGCGTCGGGACAGACTATAATTCACCCCTCCACTTT

V: TRBV11-2
length: 17
J: TRBJ2-3
D: TRBD2
size: .
CDR3: CASSITGGTSGGDTQYF
DNA: TGTGCCAGCAGTATCACCGGGGGGACTAGCGGGGGAGATACGCAGTATTTT

V: TRBV4-3
length: 12
J: TRBJ2-1
D: .
size: .
CDR3: CASSQSFNEQFF
DNA: TGCGCCAGCAGCCAGAGTTTCAATGAGCAGTTCTTC

V: TRBV9
length: 13
J: TRBJ1-1
D: .
size: .
CDR3: CASSKELRGEAFF
DNA: TGTGCCAGCAGCAAAGAGCTTAGGGGTGAAGCTTTCTTT

V: TRBV7-3
length: 15
J: TRBJ2-5
D: TRBD2
size: .
CDR3: CASSPLAGRQETQYF
DNA: TGTGCCAGCAGCCCACTAGCGGGGCGGCAAGAGACCCAGTACTTC

V: TRBV18
length: 15
J: TRBJ1-1
D: .
size: .
CDR3: CASSPWTVKNTEAFF
DNA: TGTGCCAGCTCACCGTGGACAGTAAAGAACACTGAAGCTTTCTTT

V: TRBV7-9
length: 15
J: TRBJ2-7
D: .
size: .
CDR3: CASSLTEDTFYEQYF
DNA: TGTGCCAGCAGCTTGACAGAAGATACCTTCTACGAGCAGTACTTC

V: TRBV18
length: 16
J: TRBJ2-2
D: TRBD2
size: .
CDR3: CASSPQNERGTGELFF
DNA: TGTGCCAGCTCACCACAAAACGAGCGGGGGACCGGGGAGCTGTTTTTT

V: TRBV6-5
length: 14
J: TRBJ2-7
D: TRBD1
size: .
CDR3: CASSPGTASYEQYF
DNA: TGTGCCAGCAGCCCCGGGACAGCTTCCTACGAGCAGTACTTC

V: TRBV19
length: 14
J: TRBJ2-5
D: .
size: .
CDR3: CASSYLDERETQYF
DNA: TGTGCCAGTAGTTACCTAGACGAACGGGAGACCCAGTACTTC

V: TRBV5-4
length: 15
J: TRBJ1-2
D: .
size: .
CDR3: CASSLVTTRDYGYTF
DNA: TGTGCCAGCAGCTTGGTTACGACCCGGGACTATGGCTACACCTTC

V: TRBV5-6
length: 13
J: TRBJ2-5
D: TRBD1
size: few
CDR3: CASSWTGKETQYF
DNA: TGTGCCAGCAGCTGGACAGGGAAGGAGACCCAGTACTTC

V: TRBV7-8
length: 15
J: TRBJ1-1
D: TRBD1
size: once
CDR3: CASSSVKGQGTEAFF
DNA: TGTGCCAGCAGCTCGGTTAAGGGACAGGGCACTGAAGCTTTCTTT

V: TRBV7-7
length: 17
J: TRBJ2-2
D: .
size: .
CDR3: CASSLGPRTLNTGELFF
DNA: TGTGCTAGCAGCTTAGGCCCCCGGACACTGAACACCGGGGAGCTGTTTTTT

V: TRBV7-9
length: 12
J: TRBJ1-6
D: .
size: few
CDR3: CASSLGDTTLHF
DNA: TGTGCCAGCAGCTTAGGGGACACCACCCTCCACTTT

V: TRBV6-1
length: 14
J: TRBJ2-7
D: TRBD1
size: .
CDR3: CASRGDRGLYEQYF
DNA: TGTGCCAGCAGGGGGGACAGGGGGCTTTACGAGCAGTACTTC

V: TRBV28
length: 14
J: TRBJ2-7
D: .
size: once
CDR3: CASRNNRAPYEQYF
DNA: TGTGCCAGCAGAAACAACAGGGCACCCTACGAGCAGTACTTC

V: TRBV28
length: 14
J: TRBJ2-2
D: .
size: .
CDR3: CASSLADGGAELFF
DNA: TGTGCCAGCAGTTTGGCTGATGGGGGGGCGGAGCTGTTTTTT

V: TRBV20-1
length: 11
J: TRBJ1-1
D: .
size: .
CDR3: CSRELNTEAFF
DNA: TGCAGTAGAGAGCTGAACACTGAAGCTTTCTTT

V: TRBV2
length: 14
J: TRBJ2-3
D: TRBD2
size: .
CDR3: CASSEGLAGDTQYF
DNA: TGTGCCAGCAGTGAAGGACTAGCGGGGGATACGCAGTATTTT

V: TRBV11-2
length: 15
J: TRBJ2-2
D: .
size: .
CDR3: CASSGPDTTTGELFF
DNA: TGTGCCAGCAGTGGCCCGGACACAACTACCGGGGAGCTGTTTTTT

V: TRBV4-1
length: 15
J: TRBJ1-4
D: TRBD1
size: .
CDR3: CASSHSDRGDEKLFF
DNA: TGCGCCAGCAGCCACTCCGACAGGGGGGATGAAAAACTGTTTTTT

V: TRBV30
length: 14
J: TRBJ1-2
D: .
size: .
CDR3: CAWDQTGPLYGYTF
DNA: TGTGCCTGGGACCAGACAGGACCCCTCTATGGCTACACCTTC

V: TRBV7-3
length: 17
J: TRBJ1-1
D: .
size: .
CDR3: CASSSDPWRPLNTEAFF
DNA: TGTGCCAGCAGCTCCGACCCCTGGCGGCCCCTGAACACTGAAGCTTTCTTT

V: TRBV6-5
length: 15
J: TRBJ2-2
D: TRBD1
size: once
CDR3: CASSFRQGDTGELFF
DNA: TGTGCCAGCAGTTTCCGACAGGGCGACACCGGGGAGCTGTTTTTT

V: TRBV6-5
length: 13
J: TRBJ1-5
D: .
size: few
CDR3: CASSWRGNQPQHF
DNA: TGTGCCAGCAGTTGGAGGGGCAATCAGCCCCAGCATTTT

V: TRBV30
length: 13
J: TRBJ2-1
D: TRBD2
size: .
CDR3: CAWRAGAYNEQFF
DNA: TGTGCCTGGAGAGCGGGGGCCTACAATGAGCAGTTCTTC

V: TRBV5-1
length: 15
J: TRBJ2-1
D: .
size: .
CDR3: CASSPTRGVDNEQFF
DNA: TGCGCCAGCAGCCCGACTAGGGGAGTTGACAATGAGCAGTTCTTC

V: TRBV6-6
length: 16
J: TRBJ1-4
D: TRBD1
size: .
CDR3: CASSSRGQGVGEKLFF
DNA: TGTGCCAGCAGTTCCCGAGGACAGGGGGTAGGGGAAAAACTGTTTTTT

V: TRBV7-9
length: 13
J: TRBJ2-2
D: .
size: .
CDR3: CASSLEAGSVMFF
DNA: TGTGCCAGCAGCTTAGAGGCGGGCTCGGTGATGTTTTTT

V: TRBV7-2
length: 16
J: TRBJ1-6
D: .
size: few
CDR3: CASSIGPGSYNSPLQF
DNA: TGTGCCAGCAGCATAGGGCCAGGCTCCTATAATTCACCCCTCCAGTTT

V: TRBV5-1
length: 14
J: TRBJ2-5
D: TRBD1
size: few
CDR3: CASRLTGAQETQYF
DNA: TGCGCCAGCAGACTGACAGGGGCTCAAGAGACCCAGTACTTC

V: TRBV7-2
length: 16
J: TRBJ2-3
D: TRBD2
size: .
CDR3: CASSVTSGGGTDTQYF
DNA: TGTGCCAGCAGCGTTACTAGCGGGGGGGGCACAGATACGCAGTATTTT

V: TRBV6-5
length: 14
J: TRBJ1-2
D: .
size: .
CDR3: CASIQQGSPHGYTF
DNA: TGTGCCAGCATACAACAGGGCTCCCCCCATGGCTACACCTTC

V: TRBV7-9
length: 12
J: TRBJ2-5
D: .
size: .
CDR3: CASSFIRETQYF
DNA: TGTGCCAGCAGCTTTATCCGGGAGACCCAGTACTTC

V: TRBV25-1
length: 14
J: TRBJ1-6
D: .
size: .
CDR3: CASSGLEEYSPLHF
DNA: TGTGCCAGCAGTGGGCTGGAGGAATATTCACCCCTCCACTTT

V: TRBV7-9
length: 12
J: TRBJ1-1
D: .
size: .
CDR3: CSSSLSAAEAFF
DNA: TGTTCCAGCAGCTTGAGTGCCGCTGAAGCTTTCTTT

V: TRBV19
length: 13
J: TRBJ2-1
D: TRBD2
size: .
CDR3: CASTIAGGNEQFF
DNA: TGTGCCAGTACAATAGCGGGGGGGAATGAGCAGTTCTTC

V: TRBV6-1
length: 13
J: TRBJ1-2
D: TRBD1
size: .
CDR3: CASSELGGDGYTF
DNA: TGTGCCAGCAGTGAACTAGGGGGCGACGGCTACACCTTC